Described below is a single TCR beta chain sequence and its context. The same CDR3 arises from other DNA sequences in this sample as well. This entry comes from a study of shared clonotypes between healthy human individuals. Measured with immunoSEQ multiplex PCR; TCRdb has only the in-frame clones, and not every one. This sample yields about 2.4 million clones, of which about 92% are seen a single time; under 0.15% belongs to the top ten. This clonotype originated in a man in his late teens or twenties in good health. Input material: naive CD4+ T cells sorted from blood. Stated subset: CD45RA+ positively selected.

As DNA, the CDR3 is TGTGCCAGCAGGGGGGGCAGAAACACTGAAGCTTTCTTT. Encoded protein: CASRGGRNTEAFF. The chain has TRBV6-5 and TRBJ1-1, with a possible D match to TRBD1 (6 bases). The V end was cut by 6 bases, the J end by 2 bases, with 10 bases between. Germline V lookup: CDR1 MNHEY, CDR2 SVGAGI. The CDR3 runs 13 residues.